This paragraph covers one T cell receptor beta chain sequence. Its antigen is undetermined. The treatment here: some 19 received Ad26.COV2.S at low or high dose, single or two shots; several received placebo; per-sample allocation not given. After the first vaccine or placebo injection, samples were drawn on day 63. The individual, an adult aged 18-55 years, was a donor in Boston. This record comes from a study of Ad26.COV2.S vaccination and SARS-CoV-2 variants. Measured with immunoSEQ multiplex PCR; TCRdb has only the in-frame clones, and not every one. The sample records hundreds of thousands of clones, roughly 90% being singletons. Germline V gene lookup returns CDR1 LGHDT and CDR2 YNNKEL (reference sequence). The V gene lost 1 base and the J gene lost 7 bases, with 10 bases spanning the gap. The CDR3 runs 13 residues. General study points: Vaccine and placebo groups showed comparable non-spike TCR breadth. Spike-specific responses of CD8+ and CD4+ T cells were reported to display substantial breadth after vaccination.

This rearrangement joins TRBV3-1 (or the pseudogene TRBV3-2) to TRBJ1-1; D unresolved. The TCR was taken from a person between 18 and 60 years old who received the Ad26.COV2.S COVID-19 vaccine or a placebo. The sequencing used peripheral blood, collected in a trial of Ad26.COV2.S vaccine versus placebo. In nucleotides, the CDR3 is TGTGCCAGCAGCCAAGGCAGCGGTTATGAAGCTTTCTTT. It encodes CASSQGSGYEAFF.